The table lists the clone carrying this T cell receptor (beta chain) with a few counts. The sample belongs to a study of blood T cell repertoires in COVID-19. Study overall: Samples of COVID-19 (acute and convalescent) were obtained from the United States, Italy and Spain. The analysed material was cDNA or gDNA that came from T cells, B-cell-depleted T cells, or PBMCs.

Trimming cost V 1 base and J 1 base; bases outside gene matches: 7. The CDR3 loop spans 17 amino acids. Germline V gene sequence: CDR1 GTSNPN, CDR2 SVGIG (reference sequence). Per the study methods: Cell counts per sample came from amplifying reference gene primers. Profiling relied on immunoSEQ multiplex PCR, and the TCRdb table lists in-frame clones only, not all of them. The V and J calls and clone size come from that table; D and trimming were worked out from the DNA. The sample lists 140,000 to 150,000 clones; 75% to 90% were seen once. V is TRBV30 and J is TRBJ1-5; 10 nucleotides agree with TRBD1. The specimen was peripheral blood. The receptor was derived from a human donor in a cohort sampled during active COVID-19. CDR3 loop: CAWSGRAGQGSNQPQHF. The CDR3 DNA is TGTGCCTGGAGTGGCCGCGCGGGACAGGGGAGCAATCAGCCCCAGCATTTT.